The 16 T cell receptor beta chains below were found in one sample sequenced in a study of blood T cell repertoires in COVID-19 (dated by TCRdb to 2019 to 2021). Library preparation employed the immunoSEQ multiplex PCR assay. As stored in TCRdb, this immuneACCESS dataset retains in-frame rearrangements with V and J assigned. A fraction of the clones does not appear; measured against another copy, unresolved V genes explain less than half of the discrepancy, and the remainder lacks a known reason. The sample table shows around 180,000 clones, and about 81% are seen once. Jointly, the top ten make up approximately 12% of the sample. Sequenced sample: peripheral blood. The receptor set was obtained from a woman of 80 years or more with COVID-19, enrolled during active disease.

The chain combines TRBV11-1 with TRBJ2-1, with 7 positions matching TRBD1. CDR3 length: 15 residues. Germline loops: CDR1 SGHAT, CDR2 FQDESV (reference sequence). With 1 base clipped from V and 2 bases from J, the junction kept 2 bases outside the gene matches. As DNA, the CDR3 is TGTGCCAGCAGCTTAGGACAGGGCGCCTACAATGAGCAGTTCTTC. As protein: CASSLGQGAYNEQFF.

This clone was seen a single time. The CDR3 nucleotides read TGTGCCAGTAGTAGGACTAGCGGGGGCACAGATACGCAGTATTTT. Translated: CASSRTSGGTDTQYF. V usage is TRBV19 and J usage is TRBJ2-3, with 12 bases that match TRBD2. CDR3 length: 15 amino acids. Losses at the gene ends were 4 bases for V and 1 base for J; bases not matched to a gene: 0. CDR1 and CDR2 (germline): LNHDA, SQIVND (reference sequence).

The chain joins TRBV5-6 to TRBJ2-3; D perhaps matches TRBD1 (5 bases). V gave up 0 bases and J gave up 4 bases, with 12 bases separating them. CDR1 and CDR2 (germline): SGHDT, YYEEEE. The CDR3 covers 15 residues. CDR3 DNA: TGTGCCAGCAGCTTGGGACAGATGATCGCAGATACGCAGTATTTT. Residues: CASSLGQMIADTQYF.

The chain carries TRBV11-3 and TRBJ1-1; TRBD1 agrees at 7 bases. The germline V gene encodes CDR1 SGHNT and CDR2 YENEEA. The CDR3 covers 15 residues. The junction had 7 bases not matched to a gene; V was cut back by 5 bases and J by 1 base. The CDR3 coding sequence is TGTGCCAGCAGCCCGCACAGGGGAGGGAACACTGAAGCTTTCTTT. Protein product: CASSPHRGGNTEAFF.

The chain is built from TRBV7-8 and TRBJ2-7; D call uncertain. The CDR3 runs 12 residues. V lost 5 bases, J lost 5 bases, and 10 bases lay in between. In germline, CDR1 is SGHVS, CDR2 FQNEAQ. CDR3 bases: TGTGCCAGCAGCCATCTCCCCCACGAGCAGTACTTC. It encodes CASSHLPHEQYF.

This clone was counted only a few times. The chain is built from TRBV5-1 and TRBJ1-2, with D unresolved. Between the trimmed V and J ends, which lost 0 bases and 8 bases, there was a span of 17 bases. CDR1 and CDR2 (germline): SGHRS, YFSETQ. The CDR3 covers 15 residues. The CDR3 protein is CASSLGSTGVDGYTF. The CDR3 DNA reads as TGCGCCAGCAGCTTGGGATCAACCGGGGTCGACGGCTACACCTTC.

The chain joins TRBV5-6 to TRBJ1-6, with 8 bases matching TRBD1. The germline V gene encodes CDR1 SGHDT and CDR2 YYEEEE. J lost 7 bases, V lost 4 bases, and 10 bases had no gene match. This CDR3 is 16 amino acids long. The CDR3: CASSLWTGMGNSPLHF. The CDR3 DNA is TGTGCCAGCAGCCTTTGGACAGGGATGGGCAATTCACCCCTCCACTTT.

The J gene is TRBJ2-3, the V gene TRBV11-2, with D perhaps matching TRBD2 (6 bases). Germline V gives CDR1 SGHAT, CDR2 FQNNGV. CDR3 size: 17 residues. The V and J ends lost 5 bases and 1 base respectively, with 19 bases between them. CDR3 sequence: CASSPRDSPIGTDTQYF. DNA of the CDR3: TGTGCCAGCAGCCCGCGGGACTCCCCCATCGGCACAGATACGCAGTATTTT.

The V and J genes are TRBV27 and TRBJ2-1; the match to TRBD2 covers 12 bases. V was clipped by 1 base and J by 8 bases; unmatched bases: 12. The CDR3 is made up of 18 amino acids. Germline V lookup: CDR1 MNHEY, CDR2 SMNVEV (reference sequence). CDR3 loop: CASSLYGGNLAGGDEQFF. The DNA for the CDR3 is TGTGCCAGCAGTTTATACGGGGGGAATCTAGCGGGAGGGGATGAGCAGTTCTTC.

This chain connects TRBV4-3 to TRBJ2-7; a weak D match, TRBD2 (5 bases). V was clipped by 0 bases and J by 2 bases, with 8 bases between them. This CDR3 is built from 14 residues. From germline, CDR1 is LGHNA and CDR2 YSLEER. The chain's CDR3 is CASSQDRGAYEQYF. DNA for the CDR3: TGCGCCAGCAGCCAAGATCGGGGAGCCTACGAGCAGTACTTC.

The rearrangement links TRBV20-1 to TRBJ2-7, with 7 bases aligning to TRBD2. The V segment lost 3 bases and the J segment 4 bases; nucleotides outside the gene matches: 3. CDR3 length equals 12 residues. Germline-derived CDR1 and CDR2 are DFQATT and SNEGSKA (reference sequence). CDR3 in DNA: TGCAGTGCTAGTGGGAGGGCTTACGAGCAGTACTTC. This translates into CSASGRAYEQYF.

This clone was detected only a few times. V gene TRBV7-9 combines with J gene TRBJ2-2; the D gene is possibly TRBD1 (6 bases). Germline CDR1 is SEHNR and CDR2 is FQNEAQ (reference sequence). The CDR3 covers 16 residues. V shed 0 bases and J shed 1 base, with 9 bases lying between them. The CDR3 DNA reads as TGTGCCAGCAGCTTAGCTGGCAGGGGGAACACCGGGGAGCTGTTTTTT. It is translated as CASSLAGRGNTGELFF. The variable domain in full, completed from reference TRBV7-9 and TRBJ2-2, reads DTGVSQNPRHKITKRGQNVTFRCDPISEHNRLYWYRQTLGQGPEFLTYFQNEAQLEKSRLLSDRFSAERPKGSFSTLEIQRTEQGDSAMYLCASSLAGRGNTGELFFGEGSRLTVL.

This chain connects TRBV4-1 to TRBJ1-1, with a possible D match to TRBD1 (5 bases). The germline V and J ends were trimmed by 2 bases and 2 bases, with 9 bases remaining between them. This CDR3 has 14 amino acids. Germline V gives CDR1 MGHRA, CDR2 YSYEKL. Here the CDR3 reads CASSQIGTNTEAFF. CDR3 nucleotides: TGCGCCAGCAGCCAAATCGGGACTAACACTGAAGCTTTCTTT.

The J gene is TRBJ2-2, the V gene TRBV18, with 8 positions matching TRBD1. Germline CDR1 reads KGHSH; CDR2 reads LQKENI. V was clipped by 3 bases and J by 4 bases; unmatched bases: 1. This CDR3 spans 14 amino acids. The CDR3 here is CASSPGQVTGELFF. The CDR3 DNA reads TGTGCCAGCTCACCGGGACAGGTCACCGGGGAGCTGTTTTTT.

The chain links TRBV5-1 to TRBJ2-2; TRBD2 is a possible D gene (7 bases). Per the germline V gene, CDR1 is SGHRS and CDR2 is YFSETQ. The CDR3 length is 15 residues. V shed 2 bases and J shed 4 bases, with 12 bases lying between them. This CDR3 reads CASSFGGPGTGELFF. Here the CDR3 DNA reads TGCGCCAGCAGCTTCGGGGGGCCGGGCACCGGGGAGCTGTTTTTT.

V is TRBV19 and J is TRBJ1-2; D possibly corresponds to TRBD1 (6 bases). The V end was cut by 3 bases, the J end by 4 bases, with 9 bases between. CDR1 LNHDA and CDR2 SQIVND come from the germline V gene (reference sequence). The CDR3 sequence is 13 residues long. CDR3 in DNA: TGTGCCAGTAGTATTCAGGGGTTCTATGGCTACACCTTC. Translating gives CASSIQGFYGYTF. The variable domain in full, completed from reference TRBV19 and TRBJ1-2, reads DGGITQSPKYLFRKEGQNVTLSCEQNLNHDAMYWYRQDPGQGLRLIYYSQIVNDFQKGDIAEGYSVSREKKESFPLTVTSAQKNPTAFYLCASSIQGFYGYTFGSGTRLTVV.